This entry lists 14 T cell receptor beta chains sequenced from one sample in a study of blood T cells in healthy people across ages. Then a second PCR, running roughly 7 to 11 cycles, was carried out with a sample-barcoded 5' primer and a J-beta primer mix. TCRdb called the 5' RACE reads again in MiXCR, with one record for every CDR3 protein. The sample includes 1.5 million to 2 million distinct CDR3 sequences, 30% to 40% of them seen just once. Sequencing used blood. The source is a human donor in good health.

By share, this clonotype ranks as medium-sized. CDR3 loop: CASSLGPNYEQYF. In DNA form, the CDR3 reads TGTGCCAGCAGCTTAGGCCCTAACTACGAGCAGTACTTC. The chain is built from TRBV7-6 and TRBJ2-7, with unresolved D. Germline V gives CDR1 SGHVS, CDR2 FNYEAQ. The CDR3 is made up of 13 amino acids. Trimming cost V 1 base and J 3 bases, with 7 bases left between them. The variable domain in full, with the rest retrieved from reference TRBV7-6 and TRBJ2-7, is GAGVSQSPRYKVTKRGQDVALRCDPISGHVSLYWYRQALGQGPEFLTYFNYEAQQDKSGLPNDRFSAERPEGSISTLTIQRTEQRDSAMYRCASSLGPNYEQYFGPGTRLTVT.

The sample holds many counts of this clonotype. The chain carries TRBV3-1 and TRBJ2-7; no firm D call. The V end was cut by 1 base, the J end by 6 bases, with 7 bases between. Germline V gene data show CDR1 as LGHDT and CDR2 as YNNKEL (reference sequence). The CDR3 length is 12 residues. The CDR3, as DNA: TGTGCCAGCAGCCAAGCGGAATCCGAGCAGTACTTC. Protein product: CASSQAESEQYF.

The chain has TRBV12-3 or TRBV12-4 and TRBJ2-3; the D is unclear. V was pared by 7 bases and J by 0 bases, with 14 bases between. This CDR3 region has 15 residues. CDR3 nucleotide sequence: TGTGCCAGCACCCCACGGCGGTCTAGCACAGATACGCAGTATTTT. Encoded protein: CASTPRRSSTDTQYF.

This clonotype has more than one count but fewer than ten. This chain joins TRBV20-1 and TRBJ1-1; D call uncertain. The CDR3 has 11 residues. Germline CDR1 reads DFQATT; CDR2 reads SNEGSKA (reference sequence). V was pared by 0 bases and J by 13 bases, with 12 bases between. This CDR3 reads CSARDLLEGFF. In DNA form, the CDR3 reads TGCAGTGCTAGAGACCTGCTAGAGGGTTTCTTT.

This clonotype was recorded many times. The chain has TRBV3-1 and TRBJ2-6; D is possibly TRBD2 (5 bases). V lost 8 bases to trimming and J lost 0 bases, with 14 bases between them. CDR1 LGHDT and CDR2 YNNKEL come from the germline V gene (reference sequence). The CDR3 totals 16 residues. In DNA form, the CDR3 reads TGTGCCAGCTCACCACTAGGAAGCTCTGGGGCCAACGTCCTGACTTTC. This encodes CASSPLGSSGANVLTF.

The V and J genes are TRBV2 and TRBJ2-1; 10 bases fit TRBD1. Losses at the gene ends were 5 bases for V and 7 bases for J; bases not matched to a gene: 11. The CDR3 runs 16 residues. Germline CDR1 SNHLY, CDR2 FYNNEI. The CDR3 loop reads CASSPTGGGLGNEQFF. As DNA, the CDR3 is TGTGCCAGCAGTCCGACAGGGGGCGGTCTAGGGAATGAGCAGTTCTTC.

The table lists this clonotype with a count of one. This chain connects TRBV15 to TRBJ2-7; the D gene is possibly TRBD1 (7 bases). The V end was cut by 1 base, the J end by 4 bases, with 14 bases between. The length of the CDR3 is 15 residues. Germline CDR1 LNHNV, CDR2 YYDKDF (reference sequence). This CDR3 is CATSRGQGGRYEQYF. The CDR3 coding sequence is TGTGCCACCAGCAGAGGTCAGGGGGGTCGGTACGAGCAGTACTTC.

This chain connects TRBV28 to TRBJ2-7; the D call may be TRBD1 or TRBD2 (5 bases each). There are 13 residues in the CDR3. The germline gives CDR1 MDHEN, CDR2 SYDVKM. With 6 bases removed from V and 2 bases from J, the gap between germline ends came to 11 bases. The CDR3 sequence: CASRIRGPYEQYF. CDR3 in DNA: TGTGCCAGCAGAATAAGGGGACCCTACGAGCAGTACTTC.

The chain combines TRBV12-3 or TRBV12-4 with TRBJ2-5; 7 bases line up with TRBD1. The J call may be mistaken, given a closer DNA end match to TRBJ2-1. The CDR3 extends over 14 amino acids. The CDR3 is CASRETGDGQTQFF. DNA for the CDR3: TGTGCCAGCAGAGAAACAGGGGACGGACAGACCCAGTTCTTC.

This clonotype was seen more than once but under ten times. The chain combines TRBV7-3 with TRBJ2-5; 9 nucleotides match TRBD2. V lost 0 bases and J lost 5; bases outside the gene matches: 7. Germline V gives CDR1 SGHTA, CDR2 FQGTGA. The CDR3 loop spans 16 amino acids. CDR3 sequence: CASSLTGGGAWETQYF. In nucleotides, the CDR3 is TGTGCCAGCAGCTTAACAGGCGGGGGGGCCTGGGAGACCCAGTACTTC.

The chain has TRBV7-8 and TRBJ1-1; D might be TRBD1 (6 bases). V lost 1 base, J lost 0 bases, and 9 bases lay in between. CDR1 is SGHVS and CDR2 is FQNEAQ in the germline V gene. The CDR3 covers 15 residues. CDR3 sequence reads: CASSLEGHLNTEAFF. The CDR3 region has the DNA TGTGCCAGCAGCTTAGAGGGACACTTGAACACTGAAGCTTTCTTT.

In this sample, this clonotype turned up once. This chain uses TRBV4-2 with TRBJ2-1; 8 nucleotides line up with TRBD2. Germline V gene sequence: CDR1 LGHNA, CDR2 YNFKEQ. After removal of 1 base from V and 0 bases from J, the junction contained 5 bases not matched to a gene. This CDR3 spans 17 amino acids. CDR3 nucleotide sequence: TGTGCCAGCAGCCAAGTGGTAGCGGGGAGCTCCTACAATGAGCAGTTCTTC. It encodes CASSQVVAGSSYNEQFF.

The genes are TRBV9 and TRBJ2-5; D unclear. The end of the DNA aligns better with TRBJ2-1, so the J call may be wrong. There are 14 residues in the CDR3. From germline, CDR1 is SGDLS and CDR2 YYNGEE. The CDR3 loop reads CASSAQTFGETQFF. The CDR3 DNA follows: TGTGCCAGCAGCGCGCAGACATTCGGAGAGACCCAGTTCTTC.

The chain has TRBV4-1 and TRBJ2-7; D unresolved. The CDR3 runs to 16 residues. Germline V gene lookup returns CDR1 MGHRA and CDR2 YSYEKL. Trimming left V 1 base short and J 5 bases short, with 18 bases between. The chain's CDR3 is CASSQVLSDKVHEQYF. The CDR3 DNA sequence: TGCGCCAGCAGCCAAGTTTTGTCAGACAAGGTCCACGAGCAGTACTTC.